Listed below are T cell receptor beta chains from one sample, sequenced in a study of blood T cell repertoires in COVID-19. Sequenced by immunoSEQ multiplex PCR; TCRdb stores in-frame clones only, minus some. The sample consists of 90,000 to 120,000 clones, 80% to 90% of them appearing once. The sample comprised peripheral blood. These receptors were taken from a man in his 60s with acute or convalescent COVID-19. CDR3s include the opening cysteine and the closing phenylalanine or tryptophan.

J gene: TRBJ2-5
V gene: TRBV6-5
CDR3 protein: CATKLREETQYF

J gene: TRBJ2-1
V gene: TRBV10-3
CDR3 protein: CAISEPGTSGRGAYNEQFF

J gene: TRBJ2-3
V gene: TRBV20-1
CDR3 protein: CSGRGSGTQYF

J gene: TRBJ1-2
V gene: TRBV11-2
CDR3 protein: CASSSGQGVYGYTF

J gene: TRBJ2-3
V gene: TRBV5-8
CDR3 protein: CASSLGRWADTQYF

J gene: TRBJ2-5
V gene: TRBV6-2/TRBV6-3
CDR3 protein: CASSPFEETQYF

J gene: TRBJ2-1
V gene: TRBV6-5
CDR3 protein: CASIVTTVQNEQFF

J gene: TRBJ1-1
V gene: TRBV11-3
CDR3 protein: CASSLGGMRNTEAFF

J gene: TRBJ2-5
V gene: TRBV7-8
CDR3 protein: CASSLDGSVQTQYF

J gene: TRBJ1-6
V gene: TRBV10-1
CDR3 protein: CASRGSGNSPLHF

J gene: TRBJ2-1
V gene: TRBV24-1
CDR3 protein: CATSDFGGSYNEQFF

J gene: TRBJ1-5
V gene: TRBV7-8
CDR3 protein: CASSPTGDNQPQHF

J gene: TRBJ1-3
V gene: TRBV19
CDR3 protein: CASSSGPSSGNTIYF

J gene: TRBJ1-5
V gene: TRBV7-3
CDR3 protein: CASSQRLEPQHF

J gene: TRBJ1-4
V gene: TRBV30
CDR3 protein: CAWSVTGQGGGKLFF

J gene: TRBJ1-4
V gene: TRBV7-2
CDR3 protein: CASSLTGGAWEKLFF

J gene: TRBJ2-3
V gene: TRBV24-1
CDR3 protein: CATSDRFTDTQYF

J gene: TRBJ1-6
V gene: TRBV4-1
CDR3 protein: CASSQATSSYNSPLHF

J gene: TRBJ2-1
V gene: TRBV11-1
CDR3 protein: CASSLSAGFSYNEQFF

J gene: TRBJ2-3
V gene: TRBV11-2
CDR3 protein: CASSLGGGGSTDTQYF

J gene: TRBJ2-5
V gene: TRBV6-6
CDR3 protein: CASRTHGTRIQTQYF

J gene: TRBJ1-2
V gene: TRBV23-1
CDR3 protein: CASSQHMAPWLGQNYGYTF

J gene: TRBJ2-4
V gene: TRBV7-2
CDR3 protein: CASSTGLAGAAGVKNIQYF

J gene: TRBJ1-4
V gene: TRBV5-8
CDR3 protein: CASSAGRTNEKLFF

J gene: TRBJ2-7
V gene: TRBV15
CDR3 protein: CATITDSYYEQYF

J gene: TRBJ2-5
V gene: TRBV14
CDR3 protein: CASSPGGTGFRETQYF

J gene: TRBJ1-2
V gene: TRBV28
CDR3 protein: CASSLTQANYGYTF

J gene: TRBJ2-2
V gene: TRBV5-1
CDR3 protein: CASSLTGRTGELFF

J gene: TRBJ2-1
V gene: TRBV7-7
CDR3 protein: CASSPWTSSGNEQFF

J gene: TRBJ1-1
V gene: TRBV5-1
CDR3 protein: CASSSQTGGNTEAFF

J gene: TRBJ1-6
V gene: TRBV19
CDR3 protein: CASSMAFTGNSPLHF

J gene: TRBJ1-1
V gene: TRBV29-1
CDR3 protein: CSVARGTEAFF

J gene: TRBJ2-7
V gene: TRBV5-1
CDR3 protein: CASSDPLGSSYEQYF

J gene: TRBJ1-2
V gene: TRBV3-1/TRBV3-2
CDR3 protein: CASSLAGGPYGYTF

J gene: TRBJ2-5
V gene: TRBV2
CDR3 protein: CASRGVTGGLETQYF

J gene: TRBJ1-5
V gene: TRBV4-1
CDR3 protein: CASSHPSGAGNQPQHF

J gene: TRBJ2-2
V gene: TRBV15
CDR3 protein: CATSRVLAGNTGELFF

J gene: TRBJ2-1
V gene: TRBV19
CDR3 protein: CASSLRTGGATYNEQFF

J gene: TRBJ1-1
V gene: TRBV15
CDR3 protein: CATSRFLRGTEAFF

J gene: TRBJ2-5
V gene: TRBV4-1
CDR3 protein: CASSQEMAGEREWKETQYF

J gene: TRBJ1-5
V gene: TRBV28
CDR3 protein: CASREGQDNQPQHF

J gene: TRBJ2-3
V gene: TRBV19
CDR3 protein: CASSQGDTDTQYF

J gene: TRBJ1-3
V gene: TRBV6-1
CDR3 protein: CASSEFGSLGNTIYF

J gene: TRBJ2-5
V gene: TRBV6-5
CDR3 protein: CASERQGETQYF